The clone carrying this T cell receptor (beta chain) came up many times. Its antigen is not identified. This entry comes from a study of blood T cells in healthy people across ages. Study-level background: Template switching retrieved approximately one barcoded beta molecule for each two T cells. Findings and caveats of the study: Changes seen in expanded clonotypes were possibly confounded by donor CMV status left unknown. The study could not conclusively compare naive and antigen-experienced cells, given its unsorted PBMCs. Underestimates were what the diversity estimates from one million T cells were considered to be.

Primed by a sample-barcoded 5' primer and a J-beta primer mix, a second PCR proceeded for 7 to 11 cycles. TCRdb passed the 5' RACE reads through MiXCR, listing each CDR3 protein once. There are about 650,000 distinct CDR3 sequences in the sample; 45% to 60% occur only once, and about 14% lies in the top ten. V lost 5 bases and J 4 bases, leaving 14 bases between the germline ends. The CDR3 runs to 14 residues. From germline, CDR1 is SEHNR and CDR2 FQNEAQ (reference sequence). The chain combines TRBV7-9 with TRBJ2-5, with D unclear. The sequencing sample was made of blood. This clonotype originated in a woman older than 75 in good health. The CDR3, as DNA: TGTGCCAGCAGCCCTAGTTCGGTCTCAGAGACCCAGTACTTC. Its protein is CASSPSSVSETQYF.